The clone carrying this T cell receptor beta chain was seen more than once but under ten times. These data come from a study of cytomegalovirus exposure and HLA in healthy donors. Study information: Genetic ancestry analysis placed over 75% of the 398 donors that were genotyped in the Caucasian-associated cluster.

Primers for the PCR totalled 60 Vbeta and 13 Jbeta. Using immunoSEQ multiplex PCR, the repertoire was profiled, and TCRdb retains in-frame clones only, with some absent. The profile shows fewer than 200,000 clones, about 9.4% of them singletons. The CDR3 runs to 13 residues. Looked up from germline, CDR1 is MNHEY and CDR2 is SVGAGI. V was cut by 2 bases and J by 5 bases, with 9 bases left in between. The chain uses TRBV6-5 and TRBJ2-5, with D perhaps matching TRBD1 (6 bases). The sample comprised PBMCs. The receptor was isolated from a woman aged 30 to 39 in good health and CMV-seropositive. CDR3 DNA: TGTGCCAGCAGTTACGACAGGCGGGAGACCCAGTACTTC. It codes for CASSYDRRETQYF.